The 13 T cell receptor beta chains reported below all come from one sample, sequenced in a study of beta chain features in type 1 diabetes. TCRB transcripts that were expressed got sequenced, as all of the isolated RNA had been reverse transcribed. The table came from immunoSEQ multiplex PCR; TCRdb's copy has only in-frame clones and leaves some out. The sample shows approximately 250,000 clones, 13% to 15% of them seen only once. What was sequenced was naive CD4+ T cells from blood. The receptor source for this set is a woman aged 40 to 50 in good health.

The V call is TRBV19, the J call TRBJ1-2; tentative D call: TRBD1 (5 bases). The V gene's germline CDR1 is LNHDA and CDR2 SQIVND (reference sequence). V lost 3 bases and J 4 bases, leaving 9 bases between the germline ends. This CDR3 comprises 13 residues. Here the CDR3 reads CASSITGRYGYTF. Here the CDR3 DNA reads TGTGCCAGTAGTATTACAGGCCGCTATGGCTACACCTTC.

The rearrangement uses TRBV4-3 and TRBJ2-7, with 9 bases identical to TRBD1. The junction had 10 bases not matched to a gene; V was cut back by 2 bases and J by 2 bases. Germline CDR1 and CDR2: LGHNA and YSLEER. CDR3 size: 17 residues. The CDR3 DNA reads TGCGCCAGCAGCCAATACTACAGGACAGGGGATACCTACGAGCAGTACTTC. The encoded protein is CASSQYYRTGDTYEQYF.

The V call is TRBV21-1, the J call TRBJ2-7; TRBD2, as called in the table, went unchecked against the DNA. TRBV21-1 is reported as a pseudogene. The CDR3 contains 13 residues. The CDR3 loop reads CASSDASPNEQYF. CDR3 in DNA: TGTGCCAGCAGCGACGCTAGTCCCAACGAGCAGTACTTC.

This clone occurred a few times. The gene calls are TRBV6-1 and TRBJ2-7, with TRBD1 as a possible D gene (6 bases). Germline assignment: CDR1 MNHNS and CDR2 SASEGT. The CDR3 has 14 amino acids. V was pared by 2 bases and J by 2 bases, with 10 bases between. This CDR3 reads CASSEMTGPYEQYF. CDR3 bases: TGTGCCAGCAGTGAAATGACAGGTCCCTACGAGCAGTACTTC.

V is TRBV2 and J is TRBJ1-1, with a weak D call TRBD1 (5 bases). The germline gives CDR1 SNHLY, CDR2 FYNNEI. This CDR3 is built from 14 residues. V was trimmed by 5 bases and J by 2 bases, leaving 12 bases between them. CDR3 nucleotide sequence: TGTGCCAGCAGTCTACCACAGGAAAACACTGAAGCTTTCTTT. Amino acid sequence: CASSLPQENTEAFF.

The sample holds a few counts of this clone. The V call is TRBV7-9, the J call TRBJ1-1; a weak D match, TRBD1 (6 bases). The germline CDR1 and CDR2 sequences are SEHNR and FQNEAQ (reference sequence). The V end was cut by 6 bases, the J end by 5 bases, with 16 bases between. CDR3 length: 14 amino acids. CDR3 sequence (DNA): TGTGCCAGCAGGCGTACAGGGACCGGGACTGAAGCTTTCTTT. The encoded protein is CASRRTGTGTEAFF.

J is TRBJ2-3 and V is TRBV19; perhaps TRBD2 as D (7 bases). Germline V lookup: CDR1 LNHDA, CDR2 SQIVND (reference sequence). This CDR3 contains 15 residues. The V gene lost 8 bases and the J gene lost 4 bases, with 19 bases spanning the gap. The CDR3 DNA sequence: TGTGCCAGTCGCCGGGGGGCTCCGCACCCAGATACGCAGTATTTT. Translated, it gives CASRRGAPHPDTQYF.

This clone was counted between two and nine times. The chain recombines TRBV5-1 with TRBJ1-2; TRBD1 aligns across 10 bases. This CDR3 is built from 14 residues. V shed 5 bases, J shed 4 bases, and the junction held 5 bases outside the gene matches. Germline CDR1 and CDR2: SGHRS and YFSETQ. CDR3 region: CASRTTGGGYGYTF. CDR3 coding DNA: TGCGCCAGCAGAACGACAGGGGGCGGCTATGGCTACACCTTC. The complete variable domain, with remaining parts taken from reference TRBV5-1 and TRBJ1-2, reads KAGVTQTPRYLIKTRGQQVTLSCSPISGHRSVSWYQQTPGQGLQFLFEYFSETQRNKGNFPGRFSGRQFSNSRSEMNVSTLELGDSALYLCASRTTGGGYGYTFGSGTRLTVV.

On this clone itself: The junction does not match germline at one end; this may be a read error. V and J are TRBV10-3 and TRBJ1-1; no firm D call. The germline gives CDR1 ENHRY, CDR2 SYGVKD. This CDR3 is 13 amino acids long. The CDR3 loop reads CASSYGADTEAFF. The CDR3 DNA follows: TGTGCCAGCAGTTATGGAGCAGACACTGAAGCTTTCTTT.

This clone came up a few times. This sequence joins TRBV11-2 and TRBJ1-4, with D uncertain. The germline V gene has CDR1 SGHAT and CDR2 FQNNGV. CDR3 length equals 14 residues. V gave up 1 base and J gave up 7 bases, with 10 bases separating them. CDR3 sequence reads: CASSLAAMSEKLFF. CDR3 nucleotide sequence: TGTGCCAGCAGCTTAGCTGCGATGAGTGAAAAACTGTTTTTT.

There are a few counts of this clone. V is TRBV6-5 and J is TRBJ2-5, with 9 bases that match TRBD2. Trimming at V came to 4 bases and at J to 4 bases, leaving 4 bases not matched to a gene. Germline V gene lookup returns CDR1 MNHEY and CDR2 SVGAGI. The CDR3 is made up of 14 amino acids. CDR3 sequence (DNA): TGTGCCAGCAGTTCCAGCGGGGGGCCAGAGACCCAGTACTTC. It is translated as CASSSSGGPETQYF.

This sequence joins TRBV19 and TRBJ1-3; D perhaps matches TRBD1 (6 bases). The CDR3 length is 15 residues. Germline CDR1 LNHDA, CDR2 SQIVND (reference sequence). Trimming cost V 6 bases and J 0 bases, with 12 bases left between them. The CDR3 DNA is TGTGCCAGTAGAATTGGGACAAGCTCTGGAAACACCATATATTTT. As protein: CASRIGTSSGNTIYF.

At least ten counts were recorded for this clone. The V call is TRBV4-1, the J call TRBJ1-2; 7 bases match TRBD1. The CDR3 totals 14 residues. The V segment lost 4 bases and the J segment 2 bases; nucleotides outside the gene matches: 4. Germline CDR1 and CDR2: MGHRA and YSYEKL. In DNA, the CDR3 is TGCGCCAGCAGCCCGGAGACAGGGAACTATGGCTACACCTTC. Its translation: CASSPETGNYGYTF.